The rows below give T cell receptor beta chains drawn from one sample of a study of blood T cell repertoires in COVID-19. Sequenced by immunoSEQ multiplex PCR; TCRdb stores in-frame clones only, minus some. The profile shows approximately 180,000 clones, 81% of them singletons. Sequencing was carried out using peripheral blood. These receptors were collected from a woman of 80 years or more with COVID-19, enrolled during active disease. CDR3s include the opening cysteine and the closing phenylalanine or tryptophan. The order of the fields is V gene, J gene, clone size, CDR3 protein. A clone size is listed for some rows: how often the clone was seen (once, few, many), or a class if it is expanded.

V: TRBV4-1
J: TRBJ2-3
size: -
CDR3: CASSQQFREDTQYF

V: TRBV10-3
J: TRBJ2-2
size: -
CDR3: CAISEGYRESPNTGELFF

V: TRBV18
J: TRBJ2-7
size: -
CDR3: CASSPRRQGSTYEQYF

V: TRBV28
J: TRBJ1-6
size: -
CDR3: CASSRQGMGNSPLHF

V: TRBV27
J: TRBJ2-3
size: -
CDR3: CASSSPLTDTQYF

V: TRBV2
J: TRBJ2-4
size: -
CDR3: CASSSKNIQYF

V: TRBV4-3
J: TRBJ2-7
size: once
CDR3: CASSQGGSHLYEQYF

V: TRBV6-2/TRBV6-3
J: TRBJ2-5
size: -
CDR3: CASSYLLRADGVQETQYF

V: TRBV7-8
J: TRBJ1-5
size: -
CDR3: CASSLAFLGQPQHF

V: TRBV5-1
J: TRBJ2-5
size: -
CDR3: CASSIGQAQETQYF

V: TRBV2
J: TRBJ2-2
size: -
CDR3: CASTRGHTGELFF

V: TRBV27
J: TRBJ1-4
size: few
CDR3: CASSLLFETGRVEKLFF

V: TRBV12-3/TRBV12-4
J: TRBJ1-1
size: -
CDR3: CASSYGLQAFF

V: TRBV9
J: TRBJ2-1
size: -
CDR3: CASSYSGLAVYNEQFF

V: TRBV28
J: TRBJ2-2
size: -
CDR3: CASSSPPSSTGELFF

V: TRBV5-4
J: TRBJ1-3
size: -
CDR3: CASSLDSSGNTIYF

V: TRBV5-1
J: TRBJ2-7
size: -
CDR3: CASSSGLGGYEQYF

V: TRBV24-1
J: TRBJ2-1
size: -
CDR3: CATSDLASGIDEQFF

V: TRBV29-1
J: TRBJ2-7
size: -
CDR3: CSVEDRAPLGEQYF

V: TRBV28
J: TRBJ2-1
size: -
CDR3: CASSWDRGYEQFF

V: TRBV13
J: TRBJ1-6
size: -
CDR3: CASSSRAGYSPLHF

V: TRBV6-6
J: TRBJ2-1
size: -
CDR3: CASSYGSFPYNEQFF

V: TRBV7-6
J: TRBJ2-6
size: -
CDR3: CASSAADSGANVLTF

V: TRBV28
J: TRBJ2-7
size: -
CDR3: CASSLSGSLPYEQYF

V: TRBV28
J: TRBJ1-6
size: -
CDR3: CASSFSSSPLHF

V: TRBV6-4
J: TRBJ2-1
size: -
CDR3: CASSDEGRGEQFF

V: TRBV2
J: TRBJ1-6
size: -
CDR3: CASSLGGSSYNSPLHF

V: TRBV7-8
J: TRBJ1-5
size: -
CDR3: CASSLVGRGPNQPQHF